The 2 T cell receptor beta chains presented below share a single source sample, sequenced in a study of blood T cell repertoires in COVID-19. Method: immunoSEQ multiplex PCR; TCRdb's copy keeps in-frame clones and lacks some. Of 300,000 to 450,000 clones detected, roughly nine tenths appear once; the ten largest clones hold 3% to 4.5%. The sequencing input was peripheral blood. The receptors stem from a woman in her sixties or seventies with COVID-19, enrolled during active disease.

The genes are TRBV25-1 and TRBJ1-2; D possibly corresponds to TRBD1 (5 bases). The CDR3 sequence is 13 residues long. V was pared by 3 bases and J by 7 bases, with 12 bases between. CDR1 is MGHDK and CDR2 is SYGVNS in the germline V gene. The CDR3 protein is CASSDGGWSGYTF. The CDR3 DNA follows: TGTGCCAGCAGTGATGGGGGGTGGTCTGGCTACACCTTC.

The chain links TRBV11-2 to TRBJ2-1; D perhaps matches TRBD2 (5 bases). The V end lost 5 bases, the J end lost 7 bases, and 18 bases lay between the germline ends. The germline V gene has CDR1 SGHAT and CDR2 FQNNGV. This CDR3 has 15 amino acids. CDR3 sequence: CASSPNVIPGNEQFF. The DNA of the CDR3 is TGTGCCAGCAGCCCGAATGTCATCCCGGGGAATGAGCAGTTCTTC.